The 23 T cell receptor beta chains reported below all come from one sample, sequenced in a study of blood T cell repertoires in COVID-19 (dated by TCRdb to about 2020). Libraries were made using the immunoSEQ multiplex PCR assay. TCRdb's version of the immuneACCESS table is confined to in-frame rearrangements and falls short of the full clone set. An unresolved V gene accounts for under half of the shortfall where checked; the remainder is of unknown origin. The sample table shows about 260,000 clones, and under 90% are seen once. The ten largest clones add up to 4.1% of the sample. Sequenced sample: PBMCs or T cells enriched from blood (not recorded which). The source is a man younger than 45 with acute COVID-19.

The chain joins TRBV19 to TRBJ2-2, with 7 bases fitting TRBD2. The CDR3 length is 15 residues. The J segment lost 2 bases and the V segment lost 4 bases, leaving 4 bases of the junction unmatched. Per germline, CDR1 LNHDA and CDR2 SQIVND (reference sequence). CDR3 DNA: TGTGCCAGTAGTAACCCGGGGGGTAACACCGGGGAGCTGTTTTTT. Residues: CASSNPGGNTGELFF.

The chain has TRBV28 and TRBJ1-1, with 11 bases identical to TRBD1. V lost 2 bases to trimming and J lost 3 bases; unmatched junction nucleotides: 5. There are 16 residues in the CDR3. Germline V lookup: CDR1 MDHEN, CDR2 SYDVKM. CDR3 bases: TGTGCCAGCAGTTTACTAAAGGGACAGGGGGACACTGAAGCTTTCTTT. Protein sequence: CASSLLKGQGDTEAFF.

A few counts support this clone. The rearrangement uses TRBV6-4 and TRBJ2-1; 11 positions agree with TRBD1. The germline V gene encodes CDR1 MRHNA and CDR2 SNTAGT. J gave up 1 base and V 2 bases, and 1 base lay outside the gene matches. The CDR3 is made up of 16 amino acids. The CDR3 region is CASSDGTGGSYNEQFF. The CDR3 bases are TGTGCCAGCAGTGACGGGACAGGGGGATCCTACAATGAGCAGTTCTTC.

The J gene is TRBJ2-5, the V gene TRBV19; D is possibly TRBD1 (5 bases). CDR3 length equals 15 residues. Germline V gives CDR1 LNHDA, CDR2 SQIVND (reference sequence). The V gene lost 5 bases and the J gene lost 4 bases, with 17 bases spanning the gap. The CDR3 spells CASSLRSGNGETQYF. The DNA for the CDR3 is TGTGCCAGTAGTCTCAGGTCAGGGAACGGAGAGACCCAGTACTTC.

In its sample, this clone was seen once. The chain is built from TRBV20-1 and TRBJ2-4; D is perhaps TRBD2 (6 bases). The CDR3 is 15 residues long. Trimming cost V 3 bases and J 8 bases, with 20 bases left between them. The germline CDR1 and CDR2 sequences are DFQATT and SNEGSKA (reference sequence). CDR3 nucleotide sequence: TGCAGTGCTAGTGGAGTTACTCACCCGGGGGACATTCAGTACTTC. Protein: CSASGVTHPGDIQYF.

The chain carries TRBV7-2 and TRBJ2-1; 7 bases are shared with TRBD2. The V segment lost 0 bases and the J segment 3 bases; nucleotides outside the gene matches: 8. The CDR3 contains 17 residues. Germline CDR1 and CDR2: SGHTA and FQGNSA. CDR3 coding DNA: TGTGCCAGCAGCTTAGCGAATAGCGGGTCGTACTACAATGAGCAGTTCTTC. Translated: CASSLANSGSYYNEQFF.

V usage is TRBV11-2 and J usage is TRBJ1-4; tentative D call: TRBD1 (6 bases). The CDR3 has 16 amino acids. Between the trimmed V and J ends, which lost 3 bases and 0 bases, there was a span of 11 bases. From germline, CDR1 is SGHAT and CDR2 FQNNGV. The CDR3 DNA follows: TGTGCCAGCAGCTTCAAAAGACAGGCAACTAATGAAAAACTGTTTTTT. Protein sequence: CASSFKRQATNEKLFF.

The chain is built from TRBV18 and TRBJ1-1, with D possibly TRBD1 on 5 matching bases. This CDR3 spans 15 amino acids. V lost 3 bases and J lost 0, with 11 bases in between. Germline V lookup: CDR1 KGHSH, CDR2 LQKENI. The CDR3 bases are TGTGCCAGCTCACCCTCGACAGCCTTGAACACTGAAGCTTTCTTT. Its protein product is CASSPSTALNTEAFF.

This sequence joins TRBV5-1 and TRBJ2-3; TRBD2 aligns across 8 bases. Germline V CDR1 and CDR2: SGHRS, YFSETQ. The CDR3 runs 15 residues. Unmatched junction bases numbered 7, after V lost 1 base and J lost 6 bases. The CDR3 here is CASSLRGLAADTQYF. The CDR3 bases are TGCGCCAGCAGCTTGCGCGGACTAGCCGCCGATACGCAGTATTTT.

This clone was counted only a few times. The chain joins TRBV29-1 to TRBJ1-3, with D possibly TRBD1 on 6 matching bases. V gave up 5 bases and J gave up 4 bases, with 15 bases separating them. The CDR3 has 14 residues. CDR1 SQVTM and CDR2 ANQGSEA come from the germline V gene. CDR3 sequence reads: CSVSPLQGGNTIYF. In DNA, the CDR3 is TGCAGCGTTAGTCCCCTGCAGGGGGGAAACACCATATATTTT.

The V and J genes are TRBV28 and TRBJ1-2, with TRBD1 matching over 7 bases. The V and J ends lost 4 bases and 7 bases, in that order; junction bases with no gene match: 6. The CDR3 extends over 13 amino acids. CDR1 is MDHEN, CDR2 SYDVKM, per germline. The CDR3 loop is CASSSDRVRGYTF. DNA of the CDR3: TGTGCCAGCAGTTCCGACAGGGTGCGTGGCTACACCTTC.

CDR3 region: CASKGVAPLEAFF. DNA of the CDR3: TGTGCCTCTAAAGGGGTAGCTCCCCTTGAAGCTTTCTTT. This chain uses TRBV10-3 with TRBJ1-1; D is perhaps TRBD1 (5 bases). The CDR3 has 13 amino acids. V shed 11 bases and J shed 7 bases, with 20 bases lying between them. Germline V gene data show CDR1 as ENHRY and CDR2 as SYGVKD.

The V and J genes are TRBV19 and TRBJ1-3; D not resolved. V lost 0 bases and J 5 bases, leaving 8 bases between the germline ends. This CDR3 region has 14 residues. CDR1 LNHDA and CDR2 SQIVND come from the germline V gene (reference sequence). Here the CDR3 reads CASSIDHSRNTIYF. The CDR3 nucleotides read TGTGCCAGTAGTATAGATCACTCCCGAAACACCATATATTTT.

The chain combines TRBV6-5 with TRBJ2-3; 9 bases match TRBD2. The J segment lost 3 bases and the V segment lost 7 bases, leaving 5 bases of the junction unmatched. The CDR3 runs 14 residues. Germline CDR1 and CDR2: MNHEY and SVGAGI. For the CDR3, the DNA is TGTGCCAGCACCAGAGCGGGGGGTACAGATACGCAGTATTTT. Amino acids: CASTRAGGTDTQYF.

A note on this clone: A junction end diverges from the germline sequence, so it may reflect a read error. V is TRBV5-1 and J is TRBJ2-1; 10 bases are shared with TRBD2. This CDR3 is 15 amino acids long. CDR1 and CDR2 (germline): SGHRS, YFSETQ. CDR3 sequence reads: CASRPTSGAYNEQFF. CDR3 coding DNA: TGTGCCAGCAGACCAACTAGCGGGGCCTACAATGAGCAGTTCTTC.

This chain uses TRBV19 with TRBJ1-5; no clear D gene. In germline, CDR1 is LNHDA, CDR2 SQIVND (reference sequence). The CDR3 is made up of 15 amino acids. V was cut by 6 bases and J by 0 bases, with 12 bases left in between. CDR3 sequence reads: CASSFNLYSNQPQHF. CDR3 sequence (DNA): TGTGCCAGTAGCTTCAACTTGTATAGCAATCAGCCCCAGCATTTT.

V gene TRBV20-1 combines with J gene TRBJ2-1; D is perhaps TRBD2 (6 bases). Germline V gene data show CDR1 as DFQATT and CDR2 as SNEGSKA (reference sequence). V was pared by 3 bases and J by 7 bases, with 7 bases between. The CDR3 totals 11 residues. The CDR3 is CSASSGNEQFF. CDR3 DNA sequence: TGCAGTGCTAGTAGCGGAAATGAGCAGTTCTTC.

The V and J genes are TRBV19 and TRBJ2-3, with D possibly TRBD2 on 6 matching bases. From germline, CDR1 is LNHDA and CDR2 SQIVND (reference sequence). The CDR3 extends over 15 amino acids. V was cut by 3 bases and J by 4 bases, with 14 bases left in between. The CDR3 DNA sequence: TGTGCCAGTAGTATCGGTGGGGGGTTCGCAGATACGCAGTATTTT. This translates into CASSIGGGFADTQYF.

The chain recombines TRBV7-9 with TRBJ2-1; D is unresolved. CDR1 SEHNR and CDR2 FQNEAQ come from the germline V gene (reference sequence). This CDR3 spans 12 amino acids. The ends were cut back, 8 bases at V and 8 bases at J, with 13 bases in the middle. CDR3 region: CASHTDRHEQFF. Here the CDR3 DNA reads TGTGCCAGCCATACAGATCGTCATGAGCAGTTCTTC.

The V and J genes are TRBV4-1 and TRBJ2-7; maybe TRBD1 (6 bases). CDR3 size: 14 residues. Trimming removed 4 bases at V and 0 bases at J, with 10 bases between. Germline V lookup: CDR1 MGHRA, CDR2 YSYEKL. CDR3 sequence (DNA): TGCGCCAGCAGCCCCGGGACAAACTCCTACGAGCAGTACGTC. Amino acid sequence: CASSPGTNSYEQYV.

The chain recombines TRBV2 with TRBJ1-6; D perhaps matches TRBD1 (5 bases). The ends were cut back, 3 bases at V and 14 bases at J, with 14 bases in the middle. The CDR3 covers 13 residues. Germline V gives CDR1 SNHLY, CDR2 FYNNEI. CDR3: CASSDYQGLTLHF. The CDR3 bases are TGTGCCAGCAGTGATTACCAGGGTCTAACCCTCCACTTT. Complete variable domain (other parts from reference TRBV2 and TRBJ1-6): EPEVTQTPSHQVTQMGQEVILRCVPISNHLYFYWYRQILGQKVEFLVSFYNNEISEKSEIFDDQFSVERPDGSNFTLKIRSTKLEDSAMYFCASSDYQGLTLHFGNGTRLTVT.

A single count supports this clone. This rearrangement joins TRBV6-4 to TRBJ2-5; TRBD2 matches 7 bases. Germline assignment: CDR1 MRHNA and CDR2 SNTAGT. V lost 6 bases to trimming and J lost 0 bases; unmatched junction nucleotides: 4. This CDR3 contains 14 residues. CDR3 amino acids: CASSQSGDQETQYF. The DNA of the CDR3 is TGTGCCAGCAGCCAGAGCGGGGACCAAGAGACCCAGTACTTC.

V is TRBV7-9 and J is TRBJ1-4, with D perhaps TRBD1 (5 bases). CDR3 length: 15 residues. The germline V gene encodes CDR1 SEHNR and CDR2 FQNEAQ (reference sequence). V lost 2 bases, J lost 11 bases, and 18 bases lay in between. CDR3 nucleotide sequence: TGTGCCAGCAGCTTAATTGTTGGACAACACGGGAAACTGTTTTTT. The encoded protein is CASSLIVGQHGKLFF.